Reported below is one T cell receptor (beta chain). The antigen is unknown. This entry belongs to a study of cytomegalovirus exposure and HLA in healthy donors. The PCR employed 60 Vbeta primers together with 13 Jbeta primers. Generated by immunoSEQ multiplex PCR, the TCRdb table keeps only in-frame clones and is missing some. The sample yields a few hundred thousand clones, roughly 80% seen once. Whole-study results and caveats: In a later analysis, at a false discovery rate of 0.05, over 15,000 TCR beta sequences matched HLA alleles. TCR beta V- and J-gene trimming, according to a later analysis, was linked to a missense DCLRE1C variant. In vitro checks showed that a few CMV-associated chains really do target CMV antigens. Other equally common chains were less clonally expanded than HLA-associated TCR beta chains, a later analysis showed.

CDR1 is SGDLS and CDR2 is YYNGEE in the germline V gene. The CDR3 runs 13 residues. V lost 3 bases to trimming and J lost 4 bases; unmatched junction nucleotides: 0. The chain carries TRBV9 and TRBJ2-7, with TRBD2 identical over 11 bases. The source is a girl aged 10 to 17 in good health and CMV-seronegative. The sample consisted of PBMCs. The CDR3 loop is CASSGLAGYEQYF. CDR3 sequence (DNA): TGTGCCAGCAGCGGACTAGCGGGGTACGAGCAGTACTTC.